One sample yielded the 18 T cell receptor beta chains listed below, sequenced in a study of control samples from healthy donors and cancer patients (TCRdb year 2020). Library prep was done by the immunoSEQ multiplex PCR assay. This is the immuneACCESS table as TCRdb keeps it, with only in-frame sequences that have V and J called. A part of the clones is gone; compared with another copy, unresolved V genes explain less than half, and the rest is unexplained. The sample table shows 170,000 or so clones, and 85% to 95% are seen once. The top ten clones comprise roughly 1.6% of the sample. Material: blood. The receptors were gathered from a man between 18 and 29 years old in good health.

The chain is built from TRBV3-1 (or the pseudogene TRBV3-2) and TRBJ1-5; TRBD1 is a possible D gene (5 bases). The CDR3 loop spans 15 amino acids. Germline-derived CDR1 and CDR2 are LGHDT and YNNKEL (reference sequence). Deletions cut 0 bases from V and 6 bases from J, with 12 bases between. The CDR3 nucleotides read TGTGCCAGCAGCCAAGATAGGGGAACAGGTCAGCCCCAGCATTTT. Protein: CASSQDRGTGQPQHF.

The chain uses TRBV18 and TRBJ1-6, with TRBD1 matching 7 bases. The germline V gene encodes CDR1 KGHSH and CDR2 LQKENI. Trimming cost V 3 bases and J 6 bases; bases outside gene matches: 11. The CDR3 is 17 residues long. The CDR3 protein is CASSPLPGQNPNSPLHF. The CDR3 DNA follows: TGTGCCAGCTCACCTTTGCCGGGACAGAATCCTAATTCACCCCTCCACTTT.

This chain links TRBV15 with TRBJ2-7; 9 bases are a match to TRBD1. Germline assignment: CDR1 LNHNV and CDR2 YYDKDF (reference sequence). The CDR3 contains 13 residues. With V trimmed by 5 bases and J by 4 bases, 3 bases remained unmatched. In DNA form, the CDR3 reads TGTGCCACCAGCGGGACAGGGTTGTACGAGCAGTACTTC. It specifies CATSGTGLYEQYF.

The genes are TRBV24-1 and TRBJ2-1, with D maybe TRBD2 (5 bases). This CDR3 region has 11 residues. Trimming cost V 9 bases and J 5 bases, with 7 bases left between them. The germline V gene encodes CDR1 KGHDR and CDR2 SFDVKD. DNA for the CDR3: TGTGCCACCGAGCGGAACAATGAGCAGTTCTTC. It yields the protein CATERNNEQFF.

The CDR3, as DNA: TGCGCCAGCAGCGGGGGGTACCAAGAGACCCAGTACTTC. It encodes CASSGGYQETQYF. V gene TRBV10-1 combines with J gene TRBJ2-5; 7 nucleotides match TRBD2. Germline loops: CDR1 WNHNN, CDR2 SYGVQD (reference sequence). V shed 6 bases, J shed 0 bases, and the junction held 1 base outside the gene matches. The CDR3 is 13 residues long.

V gene TRBV30 combines with J gene TRBJ1-6; 8 positions agree with TRBD1. With 1 base clipped from V and 10 bases from J, the junction kept 9 bases outside the gene matches. This CDR3 comprises 15 residues. CDR1 GTSNPN and CDR2 SVGIG come from the germline V gene (reference sequence). CDR3 nucleotides: TGTGCCTGGAGTGGCTGGACAGGGAGTGAGTCACCCCTCCACTTT. This translates into CAWSGWTGSESPLHF.

The rearrangement joins TRBV2 to TRBJ2-7, with 12 positions matching TRBD2. Germline V gene sequence: CDR1 SNHLY, CDR2 FYNNEI. The CDR3 spans 13 residues. Trimming removed 8 bases from V and 5 bases from J; junction bases left unmatched: 4. CDR3 in DNA: TGTGCCAGCCTAGGACTAGCGGGGAACGAGCAGTACTTC. It yields the protein CASLGLAGNEQYF.

The chain combines TRBV20-1 with TRBJ2-7; 13 nucleotides align to TRBD2. Germline V gene lookup returns CDR1 DFQATT and CDR2 SNEGSKA (reference sequence). The CDR3 sequence is 16 residues long. V lost 3 bases, J lost 2 bases, and 7 bases stayed unmatched. CDR3: CSASPLLAGGAYEQYF. The CDR3 DNA is TGCAGTGCTAGTCCCTTACTAGCGGGGGGGGCCTACGAGCAGTACTTC.

This rearrangement joins TRBV5-6 to TRBJ2-2; D might be TRBD1 (5 bases). Trimming took off 1 base at V and 6 bases at J, with 7 bases between the two ends. Germline CDR1 and CDR2: SGHDT and YYEEEE. This CDR3 is built from 13 residues. The DNA for the CDR3 is TGTGCCAGCAGCTTGTTAGGGGCCGGGGAGCTGTTTTTT. Translation gives CASSLLGAGELFF.

This clone was counted a single time. The CDR3 loop reads CASSEQESGGGAGELFF. CDR3 coding DNA: TGTGCCAGCAGTGAACAGGAGTCAGGGGGTGGTGCCGGGGAGCTGTTTTTT. The chain couples TRBV2 to TRBJ2-2; 7 nucleotides agree with TRBD1. Germline V gives CDR1 SNHLY, CDR2 FYNNEI. CDR3 length: 17 amino acids. V lost 2 bases and J lost 6; bases outside the gene matches: 12.

The chain employs TRBV18 and TRBJ1-1, with D possibly matching TRBD1 (6 bases). Germline-derived CDR1 and CDR2 are KGHSH and LQKENI. This CDR3 has 14 residues. V was cut by 4 bases and J by 1 base, with 10 bases left in between. CDR3 nucleotides: TGTGCCAGCTCACGTATAGGGGGGAACACTGAAGCTTTCTTT. This codes for CASSRIGGNTEAFF.

This chain uses TRBV2 with TRBJ2-5; perhaps TRBD2 as D (5 bases). V was trimmed by 2 bases and J by 7 bases, leaving 20 bases between them. This CDR3 spans 16 amino acids. Germline assignment: CDR1 SNHLY and CDR2 FYNNEI. The CDR3 DNA is TGTGCCAGCAGTGAATTTTCGGGGTCGCGCAGTTGGACCCAGTACTTC. Translated, it gives CASSEFSGSRSWTQYF.

The chain joins TRBV19 to TRBJ1-2; D might be TRBD1 (5 bases). This CDR3 spans 16 amino acids. V was clipped by 3 bases and J by 3 bases, with 17 bases between them. CDR1 and CDR2 from the germline V gene are LNHDA and SQIVND (reference sequence). The CDR3 DNA follows: TGTGCCAGTAGTATCGATGTCAGGGCTGGGGACTATGGCTACACCTTC. As protein: CASSIDVRAGDYGYTF.

The chain joins TRBV5-4 to TRBJ1-1; possibly TRBD1 for D (6 bases). V gave up 3 bases and J gave up 0 bases, with 15 bases separating them. This CDR3 has 16 amino acids. The V gene's germline CDR1 is SGHNT and CDR2 YYREEE (reference sequence). Written as DNA, the CDR3 is TGTGCCAGCAGCTGGTCCGGACAGTTATTGAACACTGAAGCTTTCTTT. This translates into CASSWSGQLLNTEAFF.

This chain links TRBV18 with TRBJ2-7; D call uncertain. The germline CDR1 and CDR2 sequences are KGHSH and LQKENI. Between the trimmed V and J ends, which lost 2 bases and 4 bases, there was a span of 6 bases. The CDR3 is 12 amino acids. The CDR3 DNA reads TGTGCCAGCTCACCATCCCTTTACGAGCAGTACTTC. The encoded protein is CASSPSLYEQYF.

The chain couples TRBV4-1 to TRBJ2-3; 10 bases are a match to TRBD2. The V gene's germline CDR1 is MGHRA and CDR2 YSYEKL. This CDR3 has 17 amino acids. Losses at the gene ends were 0 bases for V and 6 bases for J; bases not matched to a gene: 9. This CDR3 reads CASSQDQAGGRSDTQYF. DNA for the CDR3: TGCGCCAGCAGCCAAGATCAAGCGGGGGGGCGATCGGATACGCAGTATTTT.

V and J are TRBV7-3 and TRBJ2-1; maybe TRBD1 (6 bases). The CDR3 consists of 16 residues. Germline V gives CDR1 SGHTA, CDR2 FQGTGA. V was trimmed by 1 base and J by 6 bases, leaving 16 bases between them. CDR3 residues: CASSLKGEGVGNEQFF. In DNA, the CDR3 is TGTGCCAGCAGCTTAAAAGGCGAGGGGGTGGGCAATGAGCAGTTCTTC.

This chain links TRBV12-3 or TRBV12-4 with TRBJ2-3; D is ambiguous. Trimming shortened V by 6 bases and J by 0 bases, and 7 bases separated the two germline ends. The CDR3 loop spans 13 amino acids. In DNA, the CDR3 is TGTGCCAGCAGGCCCACTAGCACAGATACGCAGTATTTT. Translating it yields CASRPTSTDTQYF.